A selection of T cell receptor beta chains follows, all from one sample in a study of T cell changes during pregnancy in multiple sclerosis. Profiled with immunoSEQ multiplex PCR; TCRdb holds only in-frame clones, not every one. Of about 48,000 clones listed, approximately 95% were seen once; the top ten hold under 0.55%. The starting material was CD4+ T cells from peripheral blood mononuclear cells, obtained in the first trimester of pregnancy. The receptor source for this set is a female donor with multiple sclerosis, enrolled in a pregnancy study. The CDR3 runs from the conserved cysteine through the conserved F or W. Fields, in order: V gene, J gene, CDR3 protein.

V gene: TRBV5-6; J gene: TRBJ1-4; CDR3 protein: CASSLVGGEKLFF
V gene: TRBV6-6; J gene: TRBJ1-5; CDR3 protein: CASSVRAQPQHF
V gene: TRBV2; J gene: TRBJ2-7; CDR3 protein: CASNRGEFDEQYF
V gene: TRBV18; J gene: TRBJ2-4; CDR3 protein: CASSPLTGVTVSKNIQYF
V gene: TRBV11-2; J gene: TRBJ2-1; CDR3 protein: CASSKRTGTMLYNEQFF
V gene: TRBV10-1; J gene: TRBJ2-1; CDR3 protein: CASGQGNANEQFF
V gene: TRBV7-9; J gene: TRBJ2-7; CDR3 protein: CASSLSQEFEVNEQYF
V gene: TRBV6-1; J gene: TRBJ1-6; CDR3 protein: CASRSGQGIGSPLHF
V gene: TRBV6-6; J gene: TRBJ1-2; CDR3 protein: CASSYQGPYGYTF
V gene: TRBV19; J gene: TRBJ1-2; CDR3 protein: CASSVPGTVYGYTF
V gene: TRBV15; J gene: TRBJ2-1; CDR3 protein: CATSRDRYNEQFF
V gene: TRBV5-6; J gene: TRBJ1-6; CDR3 protein: CASSSGQAGSYNSPLHF
V gene: TRBV5-1; J gene: TRBJ2-3; CDR3 protein: CASSLGLAASTDTQYF
V gene: TRBV10-3; J gene: TRBJ2-1; CDR3 protein: CAISSSGTRGPYNEQFF
V gene: TRBV5-1; J gene: TRBJ2-6; CDR3 protein: CASNQQVSSGANVLTF
V gene: TRBV10-3; J gene: TRBJ2-1; CDR3 protein: CAISESRVTSSYNEQFF
V gene: TRBV5-1; J gene: TRBJ1-1; CDR3 protein: CASSSNGGAEYTTEAFF
V gene: TRBV27; J gene: TRBJ2-3; CDR3 protein: CASSPGGGRRSTDTQYF
V gene: TRBV6-1; J gene: TRBJ1-2; CDR3 protein: CASSVRGGRYGYTF
V gene: TRBV10-1; J gene: TRBJ2-2; CDR3 protein: CASSESQGVGELFF